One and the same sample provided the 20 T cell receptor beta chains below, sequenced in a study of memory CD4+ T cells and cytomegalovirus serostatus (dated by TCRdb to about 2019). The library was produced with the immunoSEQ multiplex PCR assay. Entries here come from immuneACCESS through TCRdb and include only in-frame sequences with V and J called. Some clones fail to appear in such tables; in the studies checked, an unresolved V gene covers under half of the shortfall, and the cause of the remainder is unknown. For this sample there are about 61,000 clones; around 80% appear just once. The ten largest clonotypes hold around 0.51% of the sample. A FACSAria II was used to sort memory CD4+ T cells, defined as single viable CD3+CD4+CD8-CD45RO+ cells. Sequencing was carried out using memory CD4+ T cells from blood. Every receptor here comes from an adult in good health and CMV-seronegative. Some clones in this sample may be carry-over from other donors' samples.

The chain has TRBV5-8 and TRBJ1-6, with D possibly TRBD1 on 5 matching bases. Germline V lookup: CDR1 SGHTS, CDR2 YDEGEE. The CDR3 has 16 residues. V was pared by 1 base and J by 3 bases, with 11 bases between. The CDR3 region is CASSLRDSLYNSPLHF. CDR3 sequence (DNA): TGTGCCAGCAGCTTGAGGGACTCCCTCTATAATTCACCCCTCCACTTT.

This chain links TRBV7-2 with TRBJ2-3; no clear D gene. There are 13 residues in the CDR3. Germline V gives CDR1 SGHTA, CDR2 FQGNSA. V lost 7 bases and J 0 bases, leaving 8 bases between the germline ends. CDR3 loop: CASKIRSTDTQYF. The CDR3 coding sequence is TGTGCCAGCAAAATTAGAAGCACAGATACGCAGTATTTT.

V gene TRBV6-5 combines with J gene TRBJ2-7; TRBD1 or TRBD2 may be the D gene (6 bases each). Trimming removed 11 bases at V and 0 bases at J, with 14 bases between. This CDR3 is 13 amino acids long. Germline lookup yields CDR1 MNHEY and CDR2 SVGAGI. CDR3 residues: CASRRGISYEQYF. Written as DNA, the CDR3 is TGTGCCTCCCGGAGGGGGATCTCCTACGAGCAGTACTTC.

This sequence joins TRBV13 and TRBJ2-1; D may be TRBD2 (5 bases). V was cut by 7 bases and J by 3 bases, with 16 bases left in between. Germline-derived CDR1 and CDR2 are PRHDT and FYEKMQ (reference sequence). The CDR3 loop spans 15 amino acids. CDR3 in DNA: TGTGCCAGCACCGAGAGGAGGAGCTACTACAATGAGCAGTTCTTC. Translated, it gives CASTERRSYYNEQFF.

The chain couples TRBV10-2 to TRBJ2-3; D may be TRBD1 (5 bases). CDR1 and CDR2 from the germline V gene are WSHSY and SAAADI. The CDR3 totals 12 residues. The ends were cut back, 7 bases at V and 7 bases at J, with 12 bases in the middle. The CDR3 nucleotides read TGCGCCAGCAATGGGATGGGGCATACGCAGTATTTT. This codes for CASNGMGHTQYF.

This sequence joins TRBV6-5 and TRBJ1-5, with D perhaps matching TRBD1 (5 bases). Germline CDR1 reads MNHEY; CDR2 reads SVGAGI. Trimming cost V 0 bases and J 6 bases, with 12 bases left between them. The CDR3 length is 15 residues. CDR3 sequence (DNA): TGTGCCAGCAGTTACTCTCGGGCAGGGACTCAGCCCCAGCATTTT. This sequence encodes CASSYSRAGTQPQHF.

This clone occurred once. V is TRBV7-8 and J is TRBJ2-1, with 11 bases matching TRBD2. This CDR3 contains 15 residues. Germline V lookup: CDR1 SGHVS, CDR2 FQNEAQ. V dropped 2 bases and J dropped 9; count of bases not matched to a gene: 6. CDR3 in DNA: TGTGCCAGCAGCTTAATGAGACTAGCGGGATCTGAGCAGTTCTTC. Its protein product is CASSLMRLAGSEQFF.

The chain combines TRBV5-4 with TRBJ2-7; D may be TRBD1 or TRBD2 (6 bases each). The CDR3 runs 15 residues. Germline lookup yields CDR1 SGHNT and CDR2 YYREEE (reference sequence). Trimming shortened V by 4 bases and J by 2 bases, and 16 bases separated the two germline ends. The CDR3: CASSPGGGWTYEQYF. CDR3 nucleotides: TGTGCCAGCAGCCCCGGAGGGGGTTGGACCTACGAGCAGTACTTC.

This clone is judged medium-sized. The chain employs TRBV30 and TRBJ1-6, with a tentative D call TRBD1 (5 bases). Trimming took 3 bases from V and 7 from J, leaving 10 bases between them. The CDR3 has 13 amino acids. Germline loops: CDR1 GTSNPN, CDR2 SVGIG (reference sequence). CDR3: CAWRAGINSPLHF. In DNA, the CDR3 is TGTGCCTGGAGGGCAGGGATCAATTCACCCCTCCACTTT.

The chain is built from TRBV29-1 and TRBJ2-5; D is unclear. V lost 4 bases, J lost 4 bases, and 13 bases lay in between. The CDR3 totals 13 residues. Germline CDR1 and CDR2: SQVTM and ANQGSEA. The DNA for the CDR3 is TGCAGCGTTGGTTTACGACTGCGAGAGACCCAGTACTTC. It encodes CSVGLRLRETQYF.

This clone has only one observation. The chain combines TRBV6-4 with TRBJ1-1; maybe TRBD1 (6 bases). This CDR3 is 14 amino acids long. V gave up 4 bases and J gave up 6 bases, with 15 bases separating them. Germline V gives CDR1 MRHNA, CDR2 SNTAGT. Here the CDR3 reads CASSAQQGSPEAFF. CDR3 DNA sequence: TGTGCCAGCAGTGCCCAACAGGGCTCTCCTGAAGCTTTCTTT.

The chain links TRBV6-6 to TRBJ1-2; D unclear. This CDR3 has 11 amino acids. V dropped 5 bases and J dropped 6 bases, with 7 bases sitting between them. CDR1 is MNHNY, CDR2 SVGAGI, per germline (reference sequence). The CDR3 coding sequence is TGTGCCAGCAGTGTACATAATGGCTACACCTTC. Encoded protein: CASSVHNGYTF.

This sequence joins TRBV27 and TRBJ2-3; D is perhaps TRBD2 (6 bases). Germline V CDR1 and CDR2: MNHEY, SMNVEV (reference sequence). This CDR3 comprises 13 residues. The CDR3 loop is CASRWRDTDTQYF. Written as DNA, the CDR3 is TGTGCGAGCCGATGGAGGGACACAGATACGCAGTATTTT.

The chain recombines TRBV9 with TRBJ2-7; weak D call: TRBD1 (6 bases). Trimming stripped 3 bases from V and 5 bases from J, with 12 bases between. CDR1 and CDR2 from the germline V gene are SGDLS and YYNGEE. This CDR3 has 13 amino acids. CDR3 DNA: TGTGCCAGCAGCGCCAGGGGTAGAAACGAGCAGTACTTC. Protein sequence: CASSARGRNEQYF.

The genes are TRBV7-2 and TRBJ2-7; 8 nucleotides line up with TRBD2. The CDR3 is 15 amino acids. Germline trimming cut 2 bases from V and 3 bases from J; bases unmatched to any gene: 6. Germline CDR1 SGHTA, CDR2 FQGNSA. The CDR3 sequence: CASSLSGGSGYEQYF. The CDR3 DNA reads TGTGCCAGCAGCTTATCGGGGGGGTCCGGCTACGAGCAGTACTTC.

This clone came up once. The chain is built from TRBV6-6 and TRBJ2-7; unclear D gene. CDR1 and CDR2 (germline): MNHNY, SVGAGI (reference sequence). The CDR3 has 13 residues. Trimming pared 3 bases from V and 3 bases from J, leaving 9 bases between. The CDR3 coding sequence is TGTGCCAGCAGTTATAGTAGATTCTACGAGCAGTACTTC. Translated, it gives CASSYSRFYEQYF.

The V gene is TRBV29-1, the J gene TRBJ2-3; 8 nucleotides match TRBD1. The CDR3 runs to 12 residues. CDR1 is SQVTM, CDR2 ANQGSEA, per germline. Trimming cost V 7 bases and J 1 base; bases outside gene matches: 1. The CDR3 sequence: CSAGQGTDTQYF. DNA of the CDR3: TGCAGCGCGGGACAGGGCACAGATACGCAGTATTTT.

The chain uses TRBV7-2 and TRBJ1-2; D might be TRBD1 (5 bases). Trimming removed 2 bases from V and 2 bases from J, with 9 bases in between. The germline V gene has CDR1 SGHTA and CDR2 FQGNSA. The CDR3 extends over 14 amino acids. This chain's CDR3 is CASSLQGENYGYTF. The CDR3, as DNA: TGTGCCAGCAGCTTACAAGGGGAGAACTATGGCTACACCTTC.

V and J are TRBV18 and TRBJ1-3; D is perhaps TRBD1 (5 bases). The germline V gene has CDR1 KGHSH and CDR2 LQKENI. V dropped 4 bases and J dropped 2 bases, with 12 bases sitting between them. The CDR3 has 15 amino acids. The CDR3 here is CASSLRGLAGNTIYF. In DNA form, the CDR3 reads TGTGCCAGCTCACTACGGGGGTTGGCTGGAAACACCATATATTTT.

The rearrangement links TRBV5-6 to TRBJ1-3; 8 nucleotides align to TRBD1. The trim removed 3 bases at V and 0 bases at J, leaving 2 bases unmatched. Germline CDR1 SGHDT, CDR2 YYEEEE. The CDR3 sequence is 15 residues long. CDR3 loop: CASSWTGNSGNTIYF. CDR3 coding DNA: TGTGCCAGCAGCTGGACAGGGAACTCTGGAAACACCATATATTTT.